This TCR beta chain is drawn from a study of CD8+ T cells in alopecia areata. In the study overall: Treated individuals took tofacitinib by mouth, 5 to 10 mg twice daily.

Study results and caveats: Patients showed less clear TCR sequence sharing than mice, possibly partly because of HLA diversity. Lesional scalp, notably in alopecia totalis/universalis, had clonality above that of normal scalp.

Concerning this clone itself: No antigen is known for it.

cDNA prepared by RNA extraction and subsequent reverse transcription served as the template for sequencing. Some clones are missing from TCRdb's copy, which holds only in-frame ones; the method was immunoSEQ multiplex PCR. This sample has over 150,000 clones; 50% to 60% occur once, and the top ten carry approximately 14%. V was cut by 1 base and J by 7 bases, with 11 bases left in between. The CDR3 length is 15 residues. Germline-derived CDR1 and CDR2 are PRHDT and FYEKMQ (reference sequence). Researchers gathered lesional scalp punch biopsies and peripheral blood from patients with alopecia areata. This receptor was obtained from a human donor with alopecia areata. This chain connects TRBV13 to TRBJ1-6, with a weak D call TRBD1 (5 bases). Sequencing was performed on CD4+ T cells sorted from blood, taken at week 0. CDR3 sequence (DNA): TGTGCCAGCAGCTTAGTCGGGACGGAGAATTCACCCCTCCACTTT. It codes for CASSLVGTENSPLHF.